This T cell receptor (beta chain) was recorded in a study of post-analysis software for immune sequencing data. At the level of the study: Several disease courses (relapsing-remitting, secondary progressive and progressive-relapsing) of multiple sclerosis were included.

Whole-study findings and limits: With F measure, samples from one preparation batch clustered together strongly. Comparison with controls showed significantly lower normalized Chao1 diversity in multiple sclerosis patients. When patients were compared with controls, 4 or 5 TRBV segments were more frequent, TRBV5-6, TRBV5-1 and TRBV20-1 among them.

The CDR3 loop spans 15 amino acids. The V segment lost 0 bases and the J segment 9 bases; nucleotides outside the gene matches: 6. Germline V gene sequence: CDR1 MNHEY, CDR2 SVGAGI. Regarding this clonotype: Its antigen is as yet unknown.

Unique-molecular-identifier-tagged TCR beta cDNA libraries were used. T cells, about 0.85 to 11 million of them, yielded a few hundred thousand cDNA molecules. Each CDR3 protein is one row after TCRdb ran MiXCR on the PCR reads. The sample shows about 460,000 distinct CDR3 sequences, roughly 45% of them seen only once. Input material: blood. This TCR was recovered from a girl aged 5 to 17 with multiple sclerosis. V is TRBV6-5 and J is TRBJ2-1; 9 bases are a match to TRBD2. The CDR3 region has the DNA TGTGCCAGCAGTTACTCGAGGACTAGCGCGCGTGAGCAGTTCTTC. Its protein product is CASSYSRTSAREQFF.